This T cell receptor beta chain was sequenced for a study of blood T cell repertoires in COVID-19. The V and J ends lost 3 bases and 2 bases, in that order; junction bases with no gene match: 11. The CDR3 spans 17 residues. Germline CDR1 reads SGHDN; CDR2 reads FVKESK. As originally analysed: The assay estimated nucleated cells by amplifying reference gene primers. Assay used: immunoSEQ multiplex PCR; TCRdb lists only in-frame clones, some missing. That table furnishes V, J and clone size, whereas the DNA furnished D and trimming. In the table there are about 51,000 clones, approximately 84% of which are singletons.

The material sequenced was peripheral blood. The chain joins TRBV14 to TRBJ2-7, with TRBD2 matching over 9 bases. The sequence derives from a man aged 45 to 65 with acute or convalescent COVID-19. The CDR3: CASSQSGGRALPYEQYF. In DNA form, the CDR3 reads TGTGCCAGCAGCCAGTCTGGCGGGAGGGCCCTCCCCTACGAGCAGTACTTC.